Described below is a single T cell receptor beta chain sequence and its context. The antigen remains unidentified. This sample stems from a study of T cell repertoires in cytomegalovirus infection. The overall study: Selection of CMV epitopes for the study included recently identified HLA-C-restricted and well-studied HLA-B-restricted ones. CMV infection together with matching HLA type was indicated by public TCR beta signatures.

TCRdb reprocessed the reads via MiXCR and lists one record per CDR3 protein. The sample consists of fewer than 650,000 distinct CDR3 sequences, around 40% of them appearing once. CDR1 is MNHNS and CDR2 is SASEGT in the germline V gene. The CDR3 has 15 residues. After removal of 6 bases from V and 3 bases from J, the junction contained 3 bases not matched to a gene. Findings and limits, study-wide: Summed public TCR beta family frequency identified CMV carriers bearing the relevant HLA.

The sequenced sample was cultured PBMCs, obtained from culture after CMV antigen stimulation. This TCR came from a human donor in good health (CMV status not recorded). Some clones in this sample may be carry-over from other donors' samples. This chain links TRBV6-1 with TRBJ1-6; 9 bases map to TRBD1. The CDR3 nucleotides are TGTGCCAGCAGGGAGACAGGGGGCTATAATTCACCCCTCCACTTT. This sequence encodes CASRETGGYNSPLHF.